The entry that follows covers one TCR beta chain sequence. Its antigen is still unknown. Profiled with immunoSEQ multiplex PCR; TCRdb holds only in-frame clones, not every one. This table has 100,000 to 120,000 clones, roughly 90% appearing once. This sample was included in a study of T cell responses to AZD1222 COVID-19 vaccine. Study-wide results and caveats: Targets within unmutated variant regions were reportedly found for nearly half of spike-specific TCRs. Most donors were white British and more were female, and clonal diversity was possibly underestimated.

The CDR3 covers 17 residues. The V gene end was trimmed by 5 bases and the J gene end by 2 bases; junction bases not matched to a gene: 12. The V gene's germline CDR1 is SEHNR and CDR2 FQNEAQ (reference sequence). The receptor's source is an adult who received the AZD1222 COVID-19 vaccine. J is TRBJ1-5 and V is TRBV7-9; 7 bases map to TRBD1. This material consisted of peripheral blood, taken 28 days after the second AZD1222 dose. The CDR3 region is CASSRTGRARGNQPQHF. In DNA form, the CDR3 reads TGTGCCAGCAGCCGGACAGGCCGGGCGAGGGGCAATCAGCCCCAGCATTTT.